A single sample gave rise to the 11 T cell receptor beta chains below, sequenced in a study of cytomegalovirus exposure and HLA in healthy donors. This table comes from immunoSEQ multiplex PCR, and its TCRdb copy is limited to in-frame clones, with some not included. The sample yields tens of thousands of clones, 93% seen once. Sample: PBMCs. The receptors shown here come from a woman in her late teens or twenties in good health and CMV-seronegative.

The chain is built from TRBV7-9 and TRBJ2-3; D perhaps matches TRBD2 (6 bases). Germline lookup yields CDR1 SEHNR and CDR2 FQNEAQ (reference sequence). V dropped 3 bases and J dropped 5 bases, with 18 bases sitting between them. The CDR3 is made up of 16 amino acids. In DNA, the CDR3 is TGTGCCAGCAGCTTGAGGGGAGGCCCGGCGGGAGATACGCAGTATTTT. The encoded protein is CASSLRGGPAGDTQYF.

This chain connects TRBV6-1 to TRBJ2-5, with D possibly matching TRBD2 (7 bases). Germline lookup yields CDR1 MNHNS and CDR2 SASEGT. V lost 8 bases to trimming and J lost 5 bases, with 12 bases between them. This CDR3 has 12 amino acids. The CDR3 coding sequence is TGTGCCAGCCTGGAGGGGGGGGAGACCCAGTACTTC. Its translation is CASLEGGETQYF.

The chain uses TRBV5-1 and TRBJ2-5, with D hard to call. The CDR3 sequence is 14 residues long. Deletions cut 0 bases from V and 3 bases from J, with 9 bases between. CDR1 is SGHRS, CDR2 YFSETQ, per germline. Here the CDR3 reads CASSLVTEKETQYF. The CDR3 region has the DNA TGCGCCAGCAGCTTGGTCACAGAGAAAGAGACCCAGTACTTC.

Here the CDR3 reads CASSSGVTEAFF. Written as DNA, the CDR3 is TGCGCCAGCAGCTCAGGGGTCACTGAAGCTTTCTTT. The V call is TRBV5-1, the J call TRBJ1-1; a weak D match, TRBD1 (6 bases). CDR1 is SGHRS and CDR2 is YFSETQ in the germline V gene. CDR3 length equals 12 residues. Trimming pared 3 bases from V and 4 bases from J, leaving 7 bases between.

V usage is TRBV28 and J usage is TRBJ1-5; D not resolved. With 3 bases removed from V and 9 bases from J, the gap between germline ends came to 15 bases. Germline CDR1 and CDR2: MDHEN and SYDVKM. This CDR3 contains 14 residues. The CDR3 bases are TGTGCCAGCAGTTTCCCCCTAAAAGATCTGCCCCAGCATTTT. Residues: CASSFPLKDLPQHF.

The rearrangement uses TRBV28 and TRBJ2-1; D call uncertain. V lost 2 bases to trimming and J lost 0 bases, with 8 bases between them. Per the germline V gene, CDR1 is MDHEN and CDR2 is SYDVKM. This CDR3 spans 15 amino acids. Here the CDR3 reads CASSLGGSSYNEQFF. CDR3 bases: TGTGCCAGCAGTTTAGGCGGCAGCTCCTACAATGAGCAGTTCTTC.

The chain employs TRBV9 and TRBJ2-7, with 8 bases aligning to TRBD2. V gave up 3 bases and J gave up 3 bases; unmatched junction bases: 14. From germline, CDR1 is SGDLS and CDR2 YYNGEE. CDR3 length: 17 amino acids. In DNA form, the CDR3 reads TGTGCCAGCAGCGCGGGGTGGACGGGCGGGAGGAGCTACGAGCAGTACTTC. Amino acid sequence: CASSAGWTGGRSYEQYF.

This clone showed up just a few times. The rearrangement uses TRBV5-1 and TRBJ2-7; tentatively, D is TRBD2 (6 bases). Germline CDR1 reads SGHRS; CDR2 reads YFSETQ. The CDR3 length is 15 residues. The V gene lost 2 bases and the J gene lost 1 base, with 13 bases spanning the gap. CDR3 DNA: TGCGCCAGCAGCTTAAGGAGGGGCTCATCCTACGAGCAGTACTTC. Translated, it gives CASSLRRGSSYEQYF.

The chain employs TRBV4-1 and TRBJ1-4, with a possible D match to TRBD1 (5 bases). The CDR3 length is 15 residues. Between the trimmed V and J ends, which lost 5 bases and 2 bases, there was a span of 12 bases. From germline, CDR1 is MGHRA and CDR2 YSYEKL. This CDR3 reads CASSGALGTNEKLFF. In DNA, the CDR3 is TGCGCCAGCAGCGGGGCCTTGGGGACTAATGAAAAACTGTTTTTT.

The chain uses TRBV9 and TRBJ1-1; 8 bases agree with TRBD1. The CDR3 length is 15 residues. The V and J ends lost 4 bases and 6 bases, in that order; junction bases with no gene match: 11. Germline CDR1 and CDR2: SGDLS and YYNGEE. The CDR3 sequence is CASSPLTGESAEAFF. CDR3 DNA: TGTGCCAGCAGCCCCCTGACAGGGGAATCTGCTGAAGCTTTCTTT.

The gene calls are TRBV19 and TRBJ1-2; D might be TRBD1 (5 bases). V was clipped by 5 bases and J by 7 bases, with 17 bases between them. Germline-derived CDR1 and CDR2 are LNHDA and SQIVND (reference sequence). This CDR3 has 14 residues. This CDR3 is CASSRQLQYVGYTF. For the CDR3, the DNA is TGTGCCAGTAGTCGACAGCTACAGTATGTTGGCTACACCTTC.